Given below is one T cell receptor beta chain in context. The protocol was immunoSEQ multiplex PCR, while the TCRdb copy is restricted to in-frame clones and leaves out a portion. This table holds approximately 70,000 clones, 75% to 90% found once. The source of the sample is a study of lymphopenia after photon versus proton radiotherapy. Per the germline V gene, CDR1 is GTSNPN and CDR2 is SVGIG (reference sequence). This CDR3 spans 15 amino acids. V shed 1 base and J 2 bases; nucleotides not matched to a gene: 4. The V gene is TRBV30, the J gene TRBJ2-7; 11 nucleotides agree with TRBD2. The origin of this receptor is an elderly man with esophageal cancer. The sequencing used peripheral blood, collected from a patient treated with proton-based radiotherapy. CDR3 protein: CAWSGGTSGPYEQYF. In DNA form, the CDR3 reads TGTGCCTGGAGTGGCGGGACTAGCGGCCCCTACGAGCAGTACTTC.